These T cell receptor beta chains were read from a single sample in a study of blood T cells in healthy people across ages. MiXCR was run by TCRdb on the 5' RACE reads, yielding one entry per CDR3 protein. This table holds 700,000 to 800,000 distinct CDR3 sequences, 40% to 45% found once. Sequenced: blood. The receptor source for this set is a woman aged 55-69 years in good health. Both conserved end residues are part of each CDR3. A clone size is listed for some rows: how often the clone was seen (once, few, many), or a class if it is expanded.

V gene: TRBV4-3
clone size: many
J gene: TRBJ2-3
CDR3 protein: CASSQFGSGPKAGTDTQYF

V gene: TRBV9
clone size: few
J gene: TRBJ2-5
CDR3 protein: CASSVSGRGETQYF

V gene: TRBV29-1
clone size: few
J gene: TRBJ2-3
CDR3 protein: CSVEPGQGYADTQYF

V gene: TRBV27
clone size: once
J gene: TRBJ1-5
CDR3 protein: CASSLRFGDSNQPQHF

V gene: TRBV6-1
clone size: few
J gene: TRBJ1-4
CDR3 protein: CASSPGTGVSLNEKLFF

V gene: TRBV7-8
clone size: .
J gene: TRBJ1-2
CDR3 protein: CASRGTGIYGYTF

V gene: TRBV6-1
clone size: few
J gene: TRBJ1-1
CDR3 protein: CASSEQEATEAFF

V gene: TRBV5-1
clone size: .
J gene: TRBJ2-3
CDR3 protein: CASSLGFGGAKDTQYF

V gene: TRBV29-1
clone size: .
J gene: TRBJ1-1
CDR3 protein: CMAREAFF

V gene: TRBV9
clone size: .
J gene: TRBJ2-1
CDR3 protein: CASSLTGTNGNEQFF